The 15 T cell receptor beta chains listed next were all sequenced from one sample in a study of post-analysis software for immune sequencing data. Study-level findings and limits: In patients, TRBV5-6, TRBV5-1 and TRBV20-1 belonged to five TRBV segments found more frequently than in controls.

Libraries were made from TCR beta cDNA, and they carried unique molecular identifiers. TCRdb redid the calling of the PCR reads with MiXCR, one entry per CDR3 protein. The profile covers 750,000 to 950,000 distinct CDR3 sequences, with under 60% appearing a single time and roughly 4.9% taken by the ten largest. These TCRs are of unknown antigen specificity. Sequenced input: blood. The receptors were gathered from a girl between 10 and 17 years old with multiple sclerosis.

This clonotype was picked up a small number of times. The chain couples TRBV20-1 to TRBJ1-2, with TRBD1 as a possible D gene (5 bases). V lost 4 bases and J lost 2, with 14 bases in between. The CDR3 loop spans 14 amino acids. CDR1 is DFQATT, CDR2 SNEGSKA, per germline (reference sequence). CDR3 nucleotides: TGCAGTGCTACCGGAGAGTCAGGGAACTATGGCTACACCTTC. Protein: CSATGESGNYGYTF.

This clonotype was seen more than once but under ten times. The chain has TRBV12-3 or TRBV12-4 and TRBJ2-1; D is undetermined. CDR3 length: 13 residues. V was shortened by 3 bases and J by 6 bases, with 9 bases between the two germline ends. The DNA of the CDR3 is TGTGCCAGCAGTTTCTTGGCTAGCAATGAGCAGTTCTTC. This gives the protein CASSFLASNEQFF.

The chain combines TRBV10-3 with TRBJ2-5; 11 nucleotides line up with TRBD1. The junction had 0 bases not matched to a gene; V was cut back by 2 bases and J by 7 bases. CDR1 is ENHRY and CDR2 is SYGVKD in the germline V gene. This CDR3 region has 13 residues. In DNA form, the CDR3 reads TGTGCCATCAGTGAGGGACAGGGGGCGACCCAGTACTTC. Translating gives CAISEGQGATQYF.

This clonotype was recorded once. The chain employs TRBV7-8 and TRBJ2-2, with TRBD2 identical over 7 bases. The ends lost 1 base at V and 6 bases at J; junction bases unmatched: 2. The CDR3 length is 14 residues. Per germline, CDR1 SGHVS and CDR2 FQNEAQ. In DNA form, the CDR3 reads TGTGCCAGCAGCTTAGGCGGGAGCCCCGGGGAGCTGTTTTTT. Translation gives CASSLGGSPGELFF.

This clonotype showed up just once. This chain uses TRBV5-1 with TRBJ2-1; no definite D call. This CDR3 is 15 amino acids long. Trimming pared 0 bases from V and 0 bases from J, leaving 7 bases between. Germline CDR1 and CDR2: SGHRS and YFSETQ. DNA of the CDR3: TGCGCCAGCAGCTTGGCCCGGACCTCCTACAATGAGCAGTTCTTC. It specifies CASSLARTSYNEQFF.

As concerns this clonotype: A read error may explain this, as a much larger clone is one base away. V is TRBV15 and J is TRBJ2-1; TRBD2 might be the D (5 bases). Germline loops: CDR1 LNHNV, CDR2 YYDKDF (reference sequence). This CDR3 has 15 residues. V lost 0 bases and J 13 bases, leaving 19 bases between the germline ends. The CDR3 region is CATSRDEGSQETQFF. The CDR3 DNA reads TGTGCCACCAGCAGAGATGAGGGCTCTCAAGAGACCCAGTTCTTC.

This clonotype was found a few times. The rearrangement links TRBV5-6 to TRBJ2-1; D remains ambiguous. Trimming cost V 3 bases and J 0 bases, with 13 bases left between them. The CDR3 has 16 residues. Germline V gives CDR1 SGHDT, CDR2 YYEEEE. CDR3 DNA: TGTGCCAGCAGCTCCAAGGGCCTGAGCTCCTACAATGAGCAGTTCTTC. Amino acids: CASSSKGLSSYNEQFF.

The chain combines TRBV24-1 with TRBJ2-1; D not resolved. Germline CDR1 KGHDR, CDR2 SFDVKD. Trimming pared 0 bases from V and 9 bases from J, leaving 5 bases between. The CDR3 is made up of 12 amino acids. The DNA for the CDR3 is TGTGCCACCAGTGATTTGACCAGTGAGCAGTTCTTC. This encodes CATSDLTSEQFF.

This clonotype occurred a few times. The chain couples TRBV12-3 or TRBV12-4 to TRBJ2-1; TRBD1 matches at 10 bases. This CDR3 has 16 amino acids. The V gene end was trimmed by 7 bases and the J gene end by 6 bases; junction bases not matched to a gene: 12. The CDR3 bases are TGTGCCAGCACTCCCCTCCCCGGGACAGGGGCCAATGAGCAGTTCTTC. Translated, it gives CASTPLPGTGANEQFF.

This chain joins TRBV9 and TRBJ1-1; D uncertain. The CDR3 sequence is 14 residues long. V was cut by 2 bases and J by 7 bases, with 15 bases left in between. Germline V CDR1 and CDR2: SGDLS, YYNGEE. As DNA, the CDR3 is TGTGCCAGCAGCGTGTGGGCAGCCGTGGATGAAGCTTTCTTT. Its translation is CASSVWAAVDEAFF.

Concerning this clonotype itself: An end of the junction does not agree with germline; a read error may underlie this. This chain links TRBV7-3 with TRBJ2-7; 7 nucleotides match TRBD2. The CDR3 is 14 amino acids. Germline V CDR1 and CDR2: SGHTA, FQGTGA. The DNA for the CDR3 is TGTGCCAGCAACTTAACGGGGGGTAGCTACGAGCAGTACTTC. Translation gives CASNLTGGSYEQYF. Complete variable domain (other parts from reference TRBV7-3 and TRBJ2-7): GAGVSQTPSNKVTEKGKYVELRCDPISGHTALYWYRQSLGQGPEFLIYFQGTGAADDSGLPNDRFFAVRPEGSVSTLKIQRTERGDSAVYLCASNLTGGSYEQYFGPGTRLTVT.

The rearrangement joins TRBV29-1 to TRBJ1-4; 7 bases align to TRBD1. There are 14 residues in the CDR3. Trimming removed 7 bases from V and 8 bases from J; junction bases left unmatched: 13. Germline values: CDR1 SQVTM, CDR2 ANQGSEA. CDR3 bases: TGCAGCGCCCTACCACAGGGGAAGGGAGAAAAACTGTTTTTT. This encodes CSALPQGKGEKLFF.

This clonotype has more than one count but fewer than ten. This chain links TRBV12-3 or TRBV12-4 with TRBJ1-5; tentative D call: TRBD1 (6 bases). The CDR3 has 14 amino acids. Trimming shortened V by 5 bases and J by 5 bases, and 13 bases separated the two germline ends. The chain's CDR3 is CASSLGGRDQPQHF. The CDR3 DNA sequence: TGTGCCAGCAGTCTAGGGGGGAGGGATCAGCCCCAGCATTTT.

V and J are TRBV29-1 and TRBJ2-7; possibly TRBD1 or TRBD2 for D (5 bases each). There are 12 residues in the CDR3. V lost 5 bases and J 7 bases, leaving 15 bases between the germline ends. Germline V gives CDR1 SQVTM, CDR2 ANQGSEA. The CDR3 coding sequence is TGCAGCGTTTGGGACGAGGCGTGGGAGCAGTACTTC. Translated, it gives CSVWDEAWEQYF.

This chain connects TRBV15 to TRBJ2-3; 9 bases are shared with TRBD2. There are 21 residues in the CDR3. J lost 0 bases, V lost 0 bases, and 16 bases had no gene match. Germline CDR1 is LNHNV and CDR2 is YYDKDF (reference sequence). The CDR3 protein is CATSREPPRLAGGTSTDTQYF. The CDR3 nucleotides read TGTGCCACCAGCAGAGAGCCCCCCAGATTGGCGGGAGGGACTAGCACAGATACGCAGTATTTT.